The entry that follows covers one TCR beta chain sequence. The sample comes from a study of cytomegalovirus exposure and HLA in healthy donors. With 60 Vbeta and 13 Jbeta primers, the PCR was carried out. Repertoires were generated with immunoSEQ multiplex PCR, while TCRdb's copy carries only in-frame clones and drops some. The repertoire holds about 150,000 clones, with 55% to 80% as singletons. The CDR3 totals 15 residues. V dropped 1 base and J dropped 0 bases, with 7 bases sitting between them. Germline values: CDR1 GTSNPN, CDR2 SVGIG (reference sequence). Specimen: PBMCs. The V gene is TRBV30, the J gene TRBJ1-6; no definite D call. The TCR was taken from a woman in her 40s in good health and CMV-seronegative. The CDR3 loop reads CAWSELNSYNSPLHF. DNA of the CDR3: TGTGCCTGGAGTGAGCTGAACTCCTATAATTCACCCCTCCACTTT.